One sample yielded the 3 T cell receptor beta chains listed below, sequenced in a study of cytomegalovirus exposure and HLA in healthy donors. Libraries were prepared by immunoSEQ multiplex PCR; TCRdb keeps only in-frame clonotypes and omits some of them. The sample shows around 71,000 clones, 85% to 95% of them seen only once. Sequencing input: PBMCs. The receptors come from a man between 18 and 29 years old in good health and CMV-seropositive.

The rearrangement uses TRBV5-1 and TRBJ2-5; 9 positions agree with TRBD1. Germline CDR1 SGHRS, CDR2 YFSETQ. This CDR3 is 15 amino acids long. The V and J ends lost 1 base and 5 bases, in that order; junction bases with no gene match: 6. CDR3 protein: CASSLMDRGGETQYF. Written as DNA, the CDR3 is TGCGCCAGCAGCTTGATGGACAGGGGCGGGGAGACCCAGTACTTC.

The rearrangement links TRBV27 to TRBJ1-5; TRBD1 agrees at 8 bases. CDR1 and CDR2 (germline): MNHEY, SMNVEV (reference sequence). Unmatched junction bases numbered 7, after V lost 5 bases and J lost 7 bases. The CDR3 is 14 residues long. CDR3 in DNA: TGTGCCAGCAGTGTACAGGGGGAGGGCCAGCCCCAGCATTTT. Amino acid sequence: CASSVQGEGQPQHF.

The rearrangement joins TRBV6-1 to TRBJ1-1; 7 nucleotides match TRBD1. V was clipped by 2 bases and J by 1 base; unmatched bases: 1. The CDR3 covers 14 residues. In germline, CDR1 is MNHNS, CDR2 SASEGT. The CDR3, as DNA: TGTGCCAGCAGTGAATACAGGGGGAACACTGAAGCTTTCTTT. Its protein is CASSEYRGNTEAFF.